This T cell receptor beta chain was recorded in a study of cytomegalovirus exposure and HLA in healthy donors. Researchers ran the PCR with 60 Vbeta and 13 Jbeta primers. Produced via immunoSEQ multiplex PCR; TCRdb's table is partial and in-frame only. The table has tens of thousands of clones, around three quarters seen once. The CDR3 contains 15 residues. V shed 5 bases, J shed 4 bases, and the junction held 5 bases outside the gene matches. Per the germline V gene, CDR1 is SGHNT and CDR2 is YYREEE (reference sequence). The source of this sequence is a man aged 25-45 years in good health and CMV-seronegative. This chain joins TRBV5-4 and TRBJ2-1; TRBD2 matches at 11 bases. The source material was PBMCs. DNA for the CDR3: TGTGCCAGCAGACCCGGGACTAGCGGATACAATGAGCAGTTCTTC. Translation: CASRPGTSGYNEQFF.